The 8 T cell receptor beta chains in this list originate from one sample, sequenced in a study of CD8 T cells in Susac syndrome. RNA was extracted with the RNeasy kit, and a quantity of roughly 0.45 to 1 ug was reverse transcribed using random hexamers. TCRdb reprocessed the immunoSEQ multiplex PCR reads via MiXCR and lists one record per CDR3 protein. The sample carries around 200,000 distinct CDR3 sequences, 85% to 95% recorded once. The material sequenced was CD8+ T cells from PBMCs. The origin of the receptors is a human donor with Susac syndrome.

This chain connects TRBV30 to TRBJ1-5; TRBD1 agrees at 7 bases. The CDR3 loop spans 14 amino acids. Germline lookup yields CDR1 GTSNPN and CDR2 SVGIG (reference sequence). J gave up 2 bases and V 0 bases, and 1 base lay outside the gene matches. CDR3 nucleotides: TGTGCCTGGAGTGTAGGGACAGGCAATCAGCCCCAGCATTTT. The encoded protein is CAWSVGTGNQPQHF.

This chain connects TRBV2 to TRBJ1-4, with D perhaps TRBD1 (6 bases). The CDR3 has 14 residues. V lost 6 bases, J lost 3 bases, and 11 bases lay in between. Germline values: CDR1 SNHLY, CDR2 FYNNEI. DNA for the CDR3: TGTGCCAGCAGAGCGGACAGCTCTAATGAAAAACTGTTTTTT. This codes for CASRADSSNEKLFF.

The chain uses TRBV4-3 and TRBJ1-5, with D perhaps matching TRBD1 (5 bases). This CDR3 has 16 residues. V gave up 0 bases and J gave up 6 bases, with 15 bases separating them. Germline-derived CDR1 and CDR2 are LGHNA and YSLEER. The CDR3 here is CASSQEGVGGSQPQHF. CDR3 DNA sequence: TGCGCCAGCAGCCAAGAAGGAGTTGGGGGAAGTCAGCCCCAGCATTTT.

This clonotype has only a few counts. CDR3 nucleotides: TGTGCCTGGATTAGCATCGACAGCGCCTACGAGCAGTACTTC. As protein: CAWISIDSAYEQYF. This chain links TRBV30 with TRBJ2-7; D might be TRBD1 (5 bases). CDR3 size: 14 residues. Germline V gives CDR1 GTSNPN, CDR2 SVGIG (reference sequence). The germline V and J ends were trimmed by 4 bases and 2 bases, with 15 bases remaining between them.

The V and J genes are TRBV20-1 and TRBJ2-7, with 8 positions matching TRBD2. V gave up 6 bases and J gave up 4 bases; unmatched junction bases: 8. The germline CDR1 and CDR2 sequences are DFQATT and SNEGSKA (reference sequence). The CDR3 totals 13 residues. CDR3 region: CSARWAGGYEQYF. The CDR3 DNA reads TGCAGTGCCCGGTGGGCGGGAGGATACGAGCAGTACTTC.

The chain links TRBV3-1 to TRBJ2-5; 8 bases line up with TRBD2. CDR3 size: 15 residues. After removal of 5 bases from V and 2 bases from J, the junction contained 7 bases not matched to a gene. The germline gives CDR1 LGHDT, CDR2 YNNKEL (reference sequence). DNA of the CDR3: TGTGCCAGCAGCGACCGACTAGCGCCACAAGAGACCCAGTACTTC. It encodes CASSDRLAPQETQYF.

The genes are TRBV4-1 and TRBJ1-5, with 11 bases that match TRBD1. This CDR3 contains 16 residues. Germline CDR1 is MGHRA and CDR2 is YSYEKL. V dropped 3 bases and J dropped 6; count of bases not matched to a gene: 7. The CDR3 DNA is TGCGCCAGCAGCCATGAGGACAGGGGGCTAGGTCAGCCCCAGCATTTT. This encodes CASSHEDRGLGQPQHF.

V and J are TRBV3-1 and TRBJ2-1, with TRBD2 as a possible D gene (6 bases). V was trimmed by 3 bases and J by 0 bases, leaving 18 bases between them. The CDR3 is 18 amino acids. Looked up from germline, CDR1 is LGHDT and CDR2 is YNNKEL (reference sequence). CDR3 loop: CASSQGLHSGGSYNEQFF. CDR3 in DNA: TGTGCCAGCAGCCAGGGACTTCACTCAGGAGGCTCCTACAATGAGCAGTTCTTC.